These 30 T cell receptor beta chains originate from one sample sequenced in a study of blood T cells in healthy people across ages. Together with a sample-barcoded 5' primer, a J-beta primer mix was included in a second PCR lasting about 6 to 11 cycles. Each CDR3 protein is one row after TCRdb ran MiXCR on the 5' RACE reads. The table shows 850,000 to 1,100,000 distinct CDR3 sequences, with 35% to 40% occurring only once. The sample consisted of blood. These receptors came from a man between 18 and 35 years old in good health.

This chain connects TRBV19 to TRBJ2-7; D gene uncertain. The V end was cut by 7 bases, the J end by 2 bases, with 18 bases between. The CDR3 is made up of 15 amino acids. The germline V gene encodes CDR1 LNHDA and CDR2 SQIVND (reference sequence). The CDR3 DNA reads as TGTGCCAGTACCCCCGGTGGCGGTTATCCCTACGAGCAGTACTTC. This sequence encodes CASTPGGGYPYEQYF.

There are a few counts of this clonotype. CDR3 amino acids: CASSFLGAADNEQFF. The CDR3 DNA follows: TGTGCCAGCAGTTTTCTGGGGGCGGCAGACAATGAGCAGTTCTTC. V and J are TRBV12-3 or TRBV12-4 and TRBJ2-1; TRBD1 is a possible D gene (6 bases). V was clipped by 3 bases and J by 5 bases, with 14 bases between them. This CDR3 has 15 amino acids.

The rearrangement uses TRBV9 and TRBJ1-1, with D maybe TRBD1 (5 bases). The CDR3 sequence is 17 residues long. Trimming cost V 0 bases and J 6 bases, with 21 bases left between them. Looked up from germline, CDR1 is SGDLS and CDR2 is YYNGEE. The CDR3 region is CASSVVGLGGIVPEAFF. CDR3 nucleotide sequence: TGTGCCAGCAGCGTAGTGGGGCTTGGCGGTATAGTCCCTGAAGCTTTCTTT.

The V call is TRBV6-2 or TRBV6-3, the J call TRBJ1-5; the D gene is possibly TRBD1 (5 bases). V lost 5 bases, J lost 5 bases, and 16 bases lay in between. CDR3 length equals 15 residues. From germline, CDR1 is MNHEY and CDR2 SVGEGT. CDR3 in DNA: TGTGCCAGCAGTGCTGGGAGGGGTTACGATCAGCCCCAGCATTTT. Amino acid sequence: CASSAGRGYDQPQHF.

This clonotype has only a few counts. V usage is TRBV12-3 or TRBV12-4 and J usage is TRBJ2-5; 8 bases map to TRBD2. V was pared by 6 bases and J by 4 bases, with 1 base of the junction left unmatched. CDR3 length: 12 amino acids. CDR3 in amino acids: CASRRGVETQYF. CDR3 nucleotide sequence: TGTGCCAGCAGGCGGGGGGTAGAGACCCAGTACTTC.

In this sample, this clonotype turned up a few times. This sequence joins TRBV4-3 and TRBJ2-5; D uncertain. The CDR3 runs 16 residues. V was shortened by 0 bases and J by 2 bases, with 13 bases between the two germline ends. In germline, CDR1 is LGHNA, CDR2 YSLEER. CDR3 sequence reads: CASSQDDLNGQETQYF. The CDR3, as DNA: TGCGCCAGCAGCCAAGATGATTTGAACGGACAAGAGACCCAGTACTTC.

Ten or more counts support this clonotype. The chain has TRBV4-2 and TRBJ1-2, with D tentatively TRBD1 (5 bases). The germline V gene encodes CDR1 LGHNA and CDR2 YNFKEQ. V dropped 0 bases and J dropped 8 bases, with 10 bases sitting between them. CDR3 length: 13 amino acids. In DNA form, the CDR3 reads TGTGCCAGCAGCCAAGATCGTAGGGGCGGCTACACCTTC. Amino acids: CASSQDRRGGYTF.

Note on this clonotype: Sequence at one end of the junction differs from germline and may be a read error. For the CDR3, the DNA is TGTGCCAGCAGCCAAGATGAGGACAGTAGGAATTCACCCCCCCACTTT. Translating gives CASSQDEDSRNSPPHF. The chain employs TRBV4-2 and TRBJ1-6; tentative D call: TRBD1 (6 bases). The V gene's germline CDR1 is LGHNA and CDR2 YNFKEQ. The CDR3 has 16 residues.

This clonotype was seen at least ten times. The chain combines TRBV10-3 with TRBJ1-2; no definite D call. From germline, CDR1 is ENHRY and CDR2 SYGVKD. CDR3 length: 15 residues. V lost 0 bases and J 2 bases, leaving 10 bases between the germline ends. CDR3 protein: CAISESVSPNYGYTF. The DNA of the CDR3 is TGTGCCATCAGTGAGTCGGTTAGCCCCAACTATGGCTACACCTTC.

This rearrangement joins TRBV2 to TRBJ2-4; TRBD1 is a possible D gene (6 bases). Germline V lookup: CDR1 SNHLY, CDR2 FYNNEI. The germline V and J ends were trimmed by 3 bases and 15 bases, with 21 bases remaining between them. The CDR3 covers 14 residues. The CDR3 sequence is CASSEDRHQETLYF. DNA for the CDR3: TGTGCCAGCAGTGAGGACAGACACCAAGAGACCCTGTACTTC.

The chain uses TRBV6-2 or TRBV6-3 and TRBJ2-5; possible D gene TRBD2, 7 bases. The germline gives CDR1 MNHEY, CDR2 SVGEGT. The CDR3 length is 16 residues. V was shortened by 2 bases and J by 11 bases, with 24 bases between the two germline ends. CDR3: CASSYIRGARYNEQYF. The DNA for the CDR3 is TGTGCCAGCAGTTACATTCGGGGGGCCCGATACAATGAGCAGTACTTC.

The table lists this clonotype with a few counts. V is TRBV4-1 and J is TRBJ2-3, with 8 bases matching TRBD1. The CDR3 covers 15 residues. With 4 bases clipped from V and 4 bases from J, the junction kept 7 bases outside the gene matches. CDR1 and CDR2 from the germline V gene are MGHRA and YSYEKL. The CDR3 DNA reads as TGCGCCAGCAGCCTCAGGGGGCGCGTTTCAGATACGCAGTATTTT. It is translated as CASSLRGRVSDTQYF.

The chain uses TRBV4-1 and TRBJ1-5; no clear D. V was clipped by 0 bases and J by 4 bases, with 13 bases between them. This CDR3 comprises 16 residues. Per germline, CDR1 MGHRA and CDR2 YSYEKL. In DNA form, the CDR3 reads TGCGCCAGCAGCCAAGAGGGTGTCCTCAGGAATCAGCCCCAGCATTTT. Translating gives CASSQEGVLRNQPQHF.

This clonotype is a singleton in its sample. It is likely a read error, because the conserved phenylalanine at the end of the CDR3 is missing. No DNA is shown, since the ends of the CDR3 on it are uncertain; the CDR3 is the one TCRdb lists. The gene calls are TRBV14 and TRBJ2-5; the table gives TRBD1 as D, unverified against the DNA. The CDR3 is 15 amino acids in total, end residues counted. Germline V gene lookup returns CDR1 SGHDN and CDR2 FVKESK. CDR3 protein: CASTRQGTRGYTFGS.

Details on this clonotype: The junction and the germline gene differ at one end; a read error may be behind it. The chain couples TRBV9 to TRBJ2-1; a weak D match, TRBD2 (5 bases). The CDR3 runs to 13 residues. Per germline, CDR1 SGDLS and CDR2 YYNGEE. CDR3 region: CATSRAGYNEQFF. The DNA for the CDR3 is TGTGCCACCAGCCGGGCGGGTTACAATGAGCAGTTCTTC.

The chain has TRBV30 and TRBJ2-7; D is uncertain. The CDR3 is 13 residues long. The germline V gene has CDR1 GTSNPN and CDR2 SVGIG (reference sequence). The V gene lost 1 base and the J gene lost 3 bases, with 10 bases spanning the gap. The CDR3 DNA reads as TGTGCCTGGAGTGAAGTACAGTTCTACGAGCAGTACTTC. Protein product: CAWSEVQFYEQYF. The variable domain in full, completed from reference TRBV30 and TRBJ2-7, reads SQTIHQWPATLVQPVGSPLSLECTVEGTSNPNLYWYRQAAGRGLQLLFYSVGIGQISSEVPQNLSASRPQDRQFILSSKKLLLSDSGFYLCAWSEVQFYEQYFGPGTRLTVT.

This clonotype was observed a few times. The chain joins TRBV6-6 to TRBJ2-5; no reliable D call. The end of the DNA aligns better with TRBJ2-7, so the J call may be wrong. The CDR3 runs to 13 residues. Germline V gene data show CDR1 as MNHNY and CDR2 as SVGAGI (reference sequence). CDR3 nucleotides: TGTGCCAGCAGTTTCCCGCGTACGGGCGAGCAGTACTTC. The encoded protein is CASSFPRTGEQYF.

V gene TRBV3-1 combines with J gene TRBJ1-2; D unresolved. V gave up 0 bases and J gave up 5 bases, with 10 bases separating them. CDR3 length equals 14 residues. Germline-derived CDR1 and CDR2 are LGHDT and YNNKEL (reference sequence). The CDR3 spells CASSQDLGLYGYTF. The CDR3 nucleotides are TGTGCCAGCAGCCAAGATTTGGGCCTGTATGGCTACACCTTC.

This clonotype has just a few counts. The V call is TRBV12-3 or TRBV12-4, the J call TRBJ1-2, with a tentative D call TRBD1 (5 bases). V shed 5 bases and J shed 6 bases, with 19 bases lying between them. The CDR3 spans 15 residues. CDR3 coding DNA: TGTGCCAGCAGTCCGACCCGGGGCTCCTCAGATGGCTACACCTTC. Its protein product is CASSPTRGSSDGYTF.

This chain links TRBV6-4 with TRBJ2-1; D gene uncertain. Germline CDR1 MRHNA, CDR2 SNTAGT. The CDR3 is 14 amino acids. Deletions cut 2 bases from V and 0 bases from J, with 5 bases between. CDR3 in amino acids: CASSDGNSYNEQFF. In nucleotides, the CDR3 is TGTGCCAGCAGTGACGGTAACTCCTACAATGAGCAGTTCTTC.

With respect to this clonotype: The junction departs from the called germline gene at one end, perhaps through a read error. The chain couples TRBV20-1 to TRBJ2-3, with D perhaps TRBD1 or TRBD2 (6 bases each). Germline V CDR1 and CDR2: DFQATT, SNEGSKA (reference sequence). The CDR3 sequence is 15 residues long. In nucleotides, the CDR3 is TGCAGTGCTAGAACGGGGGACATTATCACAGATACGCGGTATTTT. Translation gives CSARTGDIITDTRYF.

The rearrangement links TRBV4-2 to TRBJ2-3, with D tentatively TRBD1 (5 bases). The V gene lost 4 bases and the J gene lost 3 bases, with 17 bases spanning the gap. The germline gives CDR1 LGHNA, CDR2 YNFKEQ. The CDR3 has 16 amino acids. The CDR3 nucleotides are TGTGCCAGCAGCCCCCTCGGTGGGGCTAAGACAGATACGCAGTATTTT. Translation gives CASSPLGGAKTDTQYF.

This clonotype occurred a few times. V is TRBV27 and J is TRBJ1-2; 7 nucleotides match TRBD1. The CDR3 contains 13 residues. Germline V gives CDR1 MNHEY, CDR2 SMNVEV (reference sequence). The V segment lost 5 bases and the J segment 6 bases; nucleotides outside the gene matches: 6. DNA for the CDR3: TGTGCCAGCAGTCCGATCGACAGGGATGGCTACACCTTC. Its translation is CASSPIDRDGYTF.

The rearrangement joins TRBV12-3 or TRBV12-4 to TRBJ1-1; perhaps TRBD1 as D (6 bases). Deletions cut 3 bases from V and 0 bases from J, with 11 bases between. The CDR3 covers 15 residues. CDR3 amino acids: CASSFDRSMNTEAFF. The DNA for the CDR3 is TGTGCCAGCAGTTTCGACAGGAGCATGAACACTGAAGCTTTCTTT.

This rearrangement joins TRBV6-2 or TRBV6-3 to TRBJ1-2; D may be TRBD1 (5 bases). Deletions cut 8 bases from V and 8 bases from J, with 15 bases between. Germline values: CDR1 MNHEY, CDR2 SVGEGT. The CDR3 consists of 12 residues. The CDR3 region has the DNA TGTGCCAGCCGTAACCCCGGGGGAGGCTACACCTTC. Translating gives CASRNPGGGYTF.

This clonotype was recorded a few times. CDR3 coding DNA: TGCAGTGCTAGAGATCGGACAGGGGGCGATGAGCAGTTCTTC. Translation: CSARDRTGGDEQFF. The rearrangement uses TRBV20-1 and TRBJ2-1; 11 positions agree with TRBD1. The CDR3 spans 14 residues. From germline, CDR1 is DFQATT and CDR2 SNEGSKA (reference sequence). Trimming at V came to 0 bases and at J to 8 bases, leaving 3 bases not matched to a gene.

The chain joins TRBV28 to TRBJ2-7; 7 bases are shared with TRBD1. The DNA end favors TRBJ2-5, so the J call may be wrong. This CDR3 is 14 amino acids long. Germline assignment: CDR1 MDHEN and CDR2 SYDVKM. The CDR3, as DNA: TGTGCCACCAAGGGGGCAGGTTCAGTGGAGACCCAGTACTTC. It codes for CATKGAGSVETQYF.

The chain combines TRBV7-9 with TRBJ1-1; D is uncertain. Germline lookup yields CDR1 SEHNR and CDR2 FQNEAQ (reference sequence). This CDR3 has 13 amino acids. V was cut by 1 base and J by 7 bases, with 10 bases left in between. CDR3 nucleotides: TGTGCCAGCAGCTTAGTAGGTGGTGATGAAGCTTTCTTT. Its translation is CASSLVGGDEAFF.

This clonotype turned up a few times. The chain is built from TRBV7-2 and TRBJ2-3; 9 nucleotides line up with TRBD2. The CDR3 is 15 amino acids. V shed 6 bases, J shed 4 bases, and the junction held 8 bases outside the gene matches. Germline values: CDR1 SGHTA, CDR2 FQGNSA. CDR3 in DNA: TGTGCCAGCAGGATTGGTGGCGGGGGGGCAGATACGCAGTATTTT. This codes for CASRIGGGGADTQYF.

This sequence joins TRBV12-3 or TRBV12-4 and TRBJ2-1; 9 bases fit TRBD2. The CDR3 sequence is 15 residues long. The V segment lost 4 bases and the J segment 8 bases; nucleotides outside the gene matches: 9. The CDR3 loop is CASSSSAGGNHEQFF. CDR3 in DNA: TGTGCCAGCAGTTCCTCAGCGGGGGGTAATCATGAGCAGTTCTTC.